Below are 23 T cell receptor beta chains sequenced from a single sample in a study of long-term antiretroviral therapy in people with HIV (dated by TCRdb to 2021 to 2024). The immunoSEQ hsTCRB v3.0 assay was used at survey level resolution to sequence the TRB variable region. Not all clones reach the TCRdb copy of this immuneACCESS table, which keeps in-frame sequences only. Checked studies attribute under half of the gap to unresolved V genes and leave the rest unexplained. The sample data list 30,000 to 35,000 clones, and roughly 97% of these were observed just once. The top ten clonotypes cover roughly 2.9% of the sample. This material consisted of unsorted PBMCs, taken 6.9 years after starting antiretroviral therapy. The receptors shown here come from a man between 25 and 39 years old with HIV.

This chain connects TRBV25-1 to TRBJ1-6; unclear D gene. The CDR3 contains 13 residues. Per germline, CDR1 MGHDK and CDR2 SYGVNS. The V end lost 4 bases, the J end lost 8 bases, and 9 bases lay between the germline ends. CDR3 in amino acids: CASSAEPYSPLHF. CDR3 DNA: TGTGCCAGCAGTGCGGAACCCTATTCACCCCTCCACTTT.

This chain links TRBV29-1 with TRBJ1-5; the D gene is possibly TRBD1 (6 bases). Trimming took 5 bases from V and 3 from J, leaving 17 bases between them. The CDR3 contains 15 residues. Germline CDR1 and CDR2: SQVTM and ANQGSEA. The CDR3 DNA is TGCAGCGTTATGGGGGCGGCAGGGACCAATCAGCCCCAGCATTTT. This encodes CSVMGAAGTNQPQHF. Full variable domain (remainder filled in from reference TRBV29-1 and TRBJ1-5): SAVISQKPSRDICQRGTSLTIQCQVDSQVTMMFWYRQQPGQSLTLIATANQGSEATYESGFVIDKFPISRPNLTFSTLTVSNMSPEDSSIYLCSVMGAAGTNQPQHFGDGTRLSIL.

The CDR3 region is CASSPAAGGGNEQFF. CDR3 in DNA: TGTGCCAGCAGCCCTGCGGCGGGAGGAGGGAATGAGCAGTTCTTC. The chain couples TRBV7-6 to TRBJ2-1; 8 bases agree with TRBD2. Germline loops: CDR1 SGHVS, CDR2 FNYEAQ. Germline trimming cut 5 bases from V and 7 bases from J; bases unmatched to any gene: 10. There are 15 residues in the CDR3. Variable domain in full (rest from reference TRBV7-6 and TRBJ2-1): GAGVSQSPRYKVTKRGQDVALRCDPISGHVSLYWYRQALGQGPEFLTYFNYEAQQDKSGLPNDRFSAERPEGSISTLTIQRTEQRDSAMYRCASSPAAGGGNEQFFGPGTRLTVL.

This chain uses TRBV6-6 with TRBJ1-5; 7 positions agree with TRBD1. V shed 4 bases and J 5 bases; nucleotides not matched to a gene: 5. CDR1 is MNHNY and CDR2 is SVGAGI in the germline V gene (reference sequence). CDR3 length equals 14 residues. This CDR3 is CASSFQGEDQPQHF. For the CDR3, the DNA is TGTGCCAGCAGTTTCCAGGGGGAAGATCAGCCCCAGCATTTT.

The chain employs TRBV25-1 and TRBJ1-6; no clear D. The CDR3 has 14 amino acids. V was clipped by 5 bases and J by 7 bases, with 12 bases between them. CDR1 is MGHDK and CDR2 is SYGVNS in the germline V gene. Written as DNA, the CDR3 is TGTGCCAGCAGTCCGGCCCCTGGAAATTCACCCCTCCACTTT. Translated, it gives CASSPAPGNSPLHF. Full variable domain (rest looked up from reference TRBV25-1 and TRBJ1-6): EADIYQTPRYLVIGTGKKITLECSQTMGHDKMYWYQQDPGMELHLIHYSYGVNSTEKGDLSSESTVSRIRTEHFPLTLESARPSHTSQYLCASSPAPGNSPLHFGNGTRLTVT.

V and J are TRBV2 and TRBJ2-7; tentatively, D is TRBD1 (6 bases). The V end lost 10 bases, the J end lost 4 bases, and 20 bases lay between the germline ends. Germline CDR1 and CDR2: SNHLY and FYNNEI. This CDR3 is built from 14 residues. CDR3 nucleotides: TGTGCCACCGAGACAGGCCCCCCGGAATACGAGCAGTACTTC. Residues: CATETGPPEYEQYF.

The CDR3 coding sequence is TGTGCCAGAAGCTTCATGGTAAGCTCTGGAAACACCATATATTTT. The encoded protein is CARSFMVSSGNTIYF. The chain links TRBV5-3 to TRBJ1-3; D remains ambiguous. TRBV5-3 is annotated as an ORF whose role is uncertain. The ends were cut back, 2 bases at V and 0 bases at J, with 9 bases in the middle. The CDR3 runs to 15 residues.

V gene TRBV6-5 combines with J gene TRBJ2-3; 7 bases fit TRBD1. Germline CDR1 and CDR2: MNHEY and SVGAGI. J was trimmed by 3 bases and V by 2 bases; bases with no gene match: 5. CDR3 length: 15 amino acids. Written as DNA, the CDR3 is TGTGCCAGCAGTTACGATCCAGGGGGTACAGATACGCAGTATTTT. Translation gives CASSYDPGGTDTQYF.

The chain combines TRBV7-3 with TRBJ2-7, with D possibly being TRBD1 (5 bases). This CDR3 region has 13 residues. V was pared by 2 bases and J by 1 base, with 6 bases between. Looked up from germline, CDR1 is SGHTA and CDR2 is FQGTGA. The CDR3 DNA reads TGTGCCAGCAGCTTAGACAGTTCCTACGAGCAGTACTTC. Encoded protein: CASSLDSSYEQYF.

The chain combines TRBV25-1 with TRBJ2-3; D not resolved. CDR1 is MGHDK, CDR2 SYGVNS, per germline. This CDR3 is built from 12 residues. V gave up 8 bases and J gave up 3 bases, with 9 bases separating them. CDR3 sequence (DNA): TGTGCCAGCCAGTTGGGTACAGATACGCAGTATTTT. It encodes CASQLGTDTQYF. Full variable domain (missing parts from reference TRBV25-1 and TRBJ2-3): EADIYQTPRYLVIGTGKKITLECSQTMGHDKMYWYQQDPGMELHLIHYSYGVNSTEKGDLSSESTVSRIRTEHFPLTLESARPSHTSQYLCASQLGTDTQYFGPGTRLTVL.

The J gene is TRBJ2-7, the V gene TRBV2, with D possibly TRBD2 on 5 matching bases. Trimming left V 8 bases short and J 4 bases short, with 12 bases between. Germline CDR1 SNHLY, CDR2 FYNNEI. This CDR3 is 12 amino acids long. In DNA, the CDR3 is TGTGCCAGCGGCGATAGCGTATACGAGCAGTACTTC. Encoded protein: CASGDSVYEQYF.

This clone was counted once. The chain recombines TRBV2 with TRBJ1-4; a weak D match, TRBD1 (6 bases). Per germline, CDR1 SNHLY and CDR2 FYNNEI. The CDR3 consists of 17 residues. V lost 6 bases, J lost 8 bases, and 25 bases lay in between. CDR3 in amino acids: CASRMSGGGGMREKLFF. The CDR3 DNA sequence: TGTGCCAGCAGGATGAGCGGGGGAGGGGGGATGAGGGAAAAACTGTTTTTT.

The chain joins TRBV11-3 to TRBJ2-1; 11 nucleotides agree with TRBD2. Unmatched junction bases numbered 10, after V lost 5 bases and J lost 4 bases. The germline gives CDR1 SGHNT, CDR2 YENEEA. The CDR3 loop spans 17 amino acids. The CDR3 coding sequence is TGTGCCAGCAGCGCTACTAGCGGGAGCTTCTCTTACAATGAGCAGTTCTTC. This translates into CASSATSGSFSYNEQFF.

The chain has TRBV29-1 and TRBJ1-2, with unresolved D. Looked up from germline, CDR1 is SQVTM and CDR2 is ANQGSEA. V was shortened by 2 bases and J by 5 bases, with 12 bases between the two germline ends. The CDR3 has 13 residues. This chain's CDR3 is CSVEPWYGYGYTF. The CDR3 region has the DNA TGCAGCGTTGAACCCTGGTACGGTTATGGCTACACCTTC.

This chain links TRBV4-1 with TRBJ2-3, with D tentatively TRBD1 (6 bases). CDR3 length: 13 residues. Deletions cut 2 bases from V and 4 bases from J, with 7 bases between. Looked up from germline, CDR1 is MGHRA and CDR2 is YSYEKL. CDR3 nucleotides: TGCGCCAGCAGCCAAACAGGGTCAGATACGCAGTATTTT. Its protein is CASSQTGSDTQYF.

The gene calls are TRBV20-1 and TRBJ1-1, with D perhaps TRBD1 (5 bases). The V and J ends lost 5 bases and 11 bases respectively, with 15 bases between them. The CDR3 spans 11 residues. Germline V lookup: CDR1 DFQATT, CDR2 SNEGSKA (reference sequence). In nucleotides, the CDR3 is TGCAGTGCTCCCTTAGGCGGGGCTGCTTTCTTT. It is translated as CSAPLGGAAFF.

J is TRBJ2-1 and V is TRBV7-9; 11 bases line up with TRBD2. The CDR3 totals 18 residues. Per germline, CDR1 SEHNR and CDR2 FQNEAQ (reference sequence). V shed 2 bases, J shed 7 bases, and the junction held 13 bases outside the gene matches. CDR3 DNA: TGTGCCAGCAGCTTACCCCCCAGACTAGCGGGAAGGAGGAATGAGCAGTTCTTC. The encoded protein is CASSLPPRLAGRRNEQFF.

The chain couples TRBV19 to TRBJ1-6, with D hard to call. CDR3 length: 14 residues. The V gene lost 0 bases and the J gene lost 10 bases, with 10 bases spanning the gap. CDR1 LNHDA and CDR2 SQIVND come from the germline V gene (reference sequence). The CDR3, as DNA: TGTGCCAGTAGTATAGAGGACTCCGGATCACCCCTCCACTTT. Its protein is CASSIEDSGSPLHF. The variable domain in full, completed from reference TRBV19 and TRBJ1-6, reads DGGITQSPKYLFRKEGQNVTLSCEQNLNHDAMYWYRQDPGQGLRLIYYSQIVNDFQKGDIAEGYSVSREKKESFPLTVTSAQKNPTAFYLCASSIEDSGSPLHFGNGTRLTVT.

The chain is built from TRBV5-1 and TRBJ1-5; 7 nucleotides agree with TRBD1. With V trimmed by 1 base and J by 11 bases, 15 bases remained unmatched. CDR3 length: 16 residues. CDR1 SGHRS and CDR2 YFSETQ come from the germline V gene. CDR3 nucleotide sequence: TGCGCCAGCAGCTTGTCAGGGGACAGTCGAACATCAGCCCAGCATTTT. Its protein is CASSLSGDSRTSAQHF.

The V and J genes are TRBV4-1 and TRBJ1-1; weak D call: TRBD1 (5 bases). V was trimmed by 5 bases and J by 0 bases, leaving 16 bases between them. Germline CDR1 reads MGHRA; CDR2 reads YSYEKL. The CDR3 extends over 16 amino acids. The chain's CDR3 is CASSYGKGRMNTEAFF. For the CDR3, the DNA is TGCGCCAGCAGCTACGGGAAGGGGCGGATGAACACTGAAGCTTTCTTT.

The CDR3 here is CASSQDHLQASSYNSPLHF. Here the CDR3 DNA reads TGCGCCAGCAGCCAAGATCATCTACAGGCGAGCTCCTATAATTCACCCCTCCACTTT. This chain connects TRBV4-3 to TRBJ1-6; possible D gene TRBD1, 5 bases. Trimming shortened V by 0 bases and J by 0 bases, and 15 bases separated the two germline ends. The CDR3 loop spans 19 amino acids. The germline gives CDR1 LGHNA, CDR2 YSLEER.

The rearrangement uses TRBV6-5 and TRBJ1-1; no firm D call. Germline CDR1 reads MNHEY; CDR2 reads SVGAGI. Trimming took off 3 bases at V and 3 bases at J, with 2 bases between the two ends. The length of the CDR3 is 11 residues. The CDR3: CASSYDTEAFF. CDR3 nucleotides: TGTGCCAGCAGTTATGACACTGAAGCTTTCTTT.

V usage is TRBV9 and J usage is TRBJ2-5; 9 bases agree with TRBD2. With 3 bases clipped from V and 5 bases from J, the junction kept 8 bases outside the gene matches. The length of the CDR3 is 15 residues. In germline, CDR1 is SGDLS, CDR2 YYNGEE. CDR3 sequence (DNA): TGTGCCAGCAGCGATCCTGCGGGAGGGCCCGAGACCCAGTACTTC. Translating gives CASSDPAGGPETQYF.